Below are 16 T cell receptor beta chains sequenced from a single sample in a study of OX40 agonist ivuxolimab in advanced cancers. Data came from immunoSEQ multiplex PCR; TCRdb stores just in-frame clones and leaves some out. The sample shows 25,000 to 30,000 clones, 70% to 80% of them seen only once. This specimen consisted of CD4+ or CD8+ T cells sorted from blood, obtained in a trial of the OX40 agonist ivuxolimab. These receptor sequences come from an adult with an advanced solid tumor such as melanoma, head and neck, liver or kidney cancer.

As regards this clone: At one end the junction does not follow the germline gene, possibly because of a read error. CDR3 residues: CVSSYGDSGYTF. The CDR3, as DNA: TGTGTCAGCAGCTACGGAGACTCTGGCTACACCTTC. The chain links TRBV5-6 to TRBJ1-2; D is undetermined. The germline gives CDR1 SGHDT, CDR2 YYEEEE. CDR3 length: 12 residues.

This clone has just one count. The chain combines TRBV2 with TRBJ1-1; D gene ambiguous. The CDR3 is made up of 13 amino acids. The germline V gene encodes CDR1 SNHLY and CDR2 FYNNEI. Trimming took off 3 bases at V and 1 base at J, with 6 bases between the two ends. The CDR3 is CASSDDKNTEAFF. In nucleotides, the CDR3 is TGTGCCAGCAGTGACGACAAGAACACTGAAGCTTTCTTT.

This sequence joins TRBV7-9 and TRBJ2-5, with unresolved D. CDR1 and CDR2 from the germline V gene are SEHNR and FQNEAQ (reference sequence). V lost 5 bases to trimming and J lost 5 bases, with 9 bases between them. The CDR3 spans 12 residues. The CDR3 sequence: CASSPEMETQYF. Here the CDR3 DNA reads TGTGCCAGCAGCCCGGAGATGGAGACCCAGTACTTC.

The V gene is TRBV23-1, the J gene TRBJ2-3, with TRBD1 identical over 7 bases. TRBV23-1 is known as an ORF, though its function is uncertain. The CDR3 sequence is 14 residues long. V dropped 6 bases and J dropped 1; count of bases not matched to a gene: 4. CDR3 sequence (DNA): TGCGCCAGCAGGCCCGGACAGGGCACAGATACGCAGTATTTT. It translates to CASRPGQGTDTQYF.

The rearrangement links TRBV5-1 to TRBJ2-7; TRBD1 aligns across 7 bases. This CDR3 comprises 16 residues. The trim removed 1 base at V and 0 bases at J, leaving 7 bases unmatched. Germline V CDR1 and CDR2: SGHRS, YFSETQ. The DNA for the CDR3 is TGCGCCAGCAGCTTGTATTCGGGACAGAGCTCCTACGAGCAGTACTTC. Protein sequence: CASSLYSGQSSYEQYF. The complete variable domain, with remaining parts taken from reference TRBV5-1 and TRBJ2-7, reads KAGVTQTPRYLIKTRGQQVTLSCSPISGHRSVSWYQQTPGQGLQFLFEYFSETQRNKGNFPGRFSGRQFSNSRSEMNVSTLELGDSALYLCASSLYSGQSSYEQYFGPGTRLTVT.

This clone was seen a few times. The J gene is TRBJ2-7, the V gene TRBV4-1, with D hard to call. The germline V gene encodes CDR1 MGHRA and CDR2 YSYEKL. The CDR3 spans 12 residues. Trimming cost V 4 bases and J 6 bases, with 10 bases left between them. The CDR3: CASSPGVGEQYF. As DNA, the CDR3 is TGCGCCAGCAGCCCCGGCGTCGGCGAGCAGTACTTC.

DNA of the CDR3: TGCAGCGTTGAAAAAGCGGGTCGGAGCGGGGGGGTAAAAAGGAAGGCGACCCAGTACTTC. Translated, it gives CSVEKAGRSGGVKRKATQYF. The chain employs TRBV29-1 and TRBJ2-5, with TRBD2 matching 10 bases. The CDR3 is made up of 20 amino acids. Per germline, CDR1 SQVTM and CDR2 ANQGSEA. V lost 2 bases to trimming and J lost 7 bases; unmatched junction nucleotides: 25.

This clone showed up just once. V gene TRBV27 combines with J gene TRBJ1-2, with TRBD1 matching 8 bases. This CDR3 comprises 14 residues. The V segment lost 5 bases and the J segment 7 bases; nucleotides outside the gene matches: 9. Germline lookup yields CDR1 MNHEY and CDR2 SMNVEV (reference sequence). The CDR3 reads CASSPGTGVFGYTF. The CDR3 nucleotides are TGTGCCAGCAGTCCCGGGACAGGTGTCTTTGGCTACACCTTC.

The V call is TRBV9, the J call TRBJ2-1; maybe TRBD2 (6 bases). V was cut by 0 bases and J by 10 bases, with 11 bases left in between. The CDR3 consists of 13 residues. The V gene's germline CDR1 is SGDLS and CDR2 YYNGEE. Written as DNA, the CDR3 is TGTGCCAGCAGCGTAGAACTAGCAGGCGAGCAGTTCTTC. Its translation is CASSVELAGEQFF.

The V call is TRBV6-1, the J call TRBJ2-7, with TRBD1 matching 10 bases. This CDR3 contains 14 residues. Germline CDR1 is MNHNS and CDR2 is SASEGT. V shed 6 bases and J 3 bases; nucleotides not matched to a gene: 5. CDR3 coding DNA: TGTGCCAGCAGGCTGGGACAGGGGATCTACGAGCAGTACTTC. Protein: CASRLGQGIYEQYF.

The rearrangement uses TRBV19 and TRBJ2-5; TRBD2 aligns across 12 bases. The J call could be wrong; TRBJ2-7 is a better fit for the DNA end. Germline loops: CDR1 LNHDA, CDR2 SQIVND (reference sequence). This CDR3 has 15 amino acids. The CDR3 sequence: CASSTTSGGSYEQYF. DNA for the CDR3: TGTGCCAGTAGTACCACTAGCGGGGGGTCCTACGAGCAGTACTTC.

This chain uses TRBV14 with TRBJ2-3; D might be TRBD2 (5 bases). V lost 4 bases to trimming and J lost 6 bases, with 8 bases between them. This CDR3 is built from 12 residues. CDR1 is SGHDN and CDR2 is FVKESK in the germline V gene. The CDR3 is CASSPGGDTQYF. As DNA, the CDR3 is TGTGCCAGCAGCCCAGGAGGTGATACGCAGTATTTT.

The chain combines TRBV6-4 with TRBJ2-2, with D maybe TRBD1 (6 bases). V was clipped by 8 bases and J by 0 bases, with 10 bases between them. The germline gives CDR1 MRHNA, CDR2 SNTAGT. The length of the CDR3 is 14 residues. CDR3 amino acids: CASQNRANTGELFF. Here the CDR3 DNA reads TGTGCCAGCCAGAACAGGGCGAACACCGGGGAGCTGTTTTTT.

The V gene is TRBV19, the J gene TRBJ2-7, with 7 nucleotides matching TRBD1. The germline V gene has CDR1 LNHDA and CDR2 SQIVND (reference sequence). CDR3 length: 13 residues. Trimming took 9 bases from V and 1 from J; bases not matched to a gene: 6. As DNA, the CDR3 is TGTGCCAGCTCTAAGGGGGCTTCCTACGAGCAGTACTTC. It is translated as CASSKGASYEQYF.

The chain has TRBV19 and TRBJ1-2; weak D call: TRBD1 (6 bases). Germline CDR1 reads LNHDA; CDR2 reads SQIVND (reference sequence). The V and J ends lost 7 bases and 8 bases respectively, with 11 bases between them. The CDR3 has 11 amino acids. The CDR3 region is CASTRGGGYTF. The CDR3 coding sequence is TGTGCCAGTACCCGGGGGGGCGGCTACACCTTC. Together with reference TRBV19 and TRBJ1-2, the CDR3 gives the full variable domain: DGGITQSPKYLFRKEGQNVTLSCEQNLNHDAMYWYRQDPGQGLRLIYYSQIVNDFQKGDIAEGYSVSREKKESFPLTVTSAQKNPTAFYLCASTRGGGYTFGSGTRLTVV.

This chain uses TRBV11-2 with TRBJ2-5, with D perhaps matching TRBD1 (5 bases). Germline V CDR1 and CDR2: SGHAT, FQNNGV. V was shortened by 5 bases and J by 5 bases, with 18 bases between the two germline ends. This CDR3 spans 15 amino acids. The CDR3 loop is CASSPGPEWFETQYF. The CDR3 bases are TGTGCCAGCAGCCCAGGGCCTGAGTGGTTCGAGACCCAGTACTTC.